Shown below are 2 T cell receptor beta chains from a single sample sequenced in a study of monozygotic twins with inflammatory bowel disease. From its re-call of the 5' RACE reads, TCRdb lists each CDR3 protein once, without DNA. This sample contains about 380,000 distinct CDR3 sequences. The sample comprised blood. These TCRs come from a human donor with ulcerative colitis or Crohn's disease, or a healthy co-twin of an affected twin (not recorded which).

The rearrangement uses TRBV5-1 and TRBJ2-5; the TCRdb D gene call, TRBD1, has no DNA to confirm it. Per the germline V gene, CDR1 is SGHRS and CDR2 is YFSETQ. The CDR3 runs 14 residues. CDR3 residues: CASKGAGYQETQYF.

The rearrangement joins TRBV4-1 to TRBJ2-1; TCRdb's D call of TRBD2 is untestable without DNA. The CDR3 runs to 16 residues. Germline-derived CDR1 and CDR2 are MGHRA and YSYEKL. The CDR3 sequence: CASSQDGLAGINEQFF.